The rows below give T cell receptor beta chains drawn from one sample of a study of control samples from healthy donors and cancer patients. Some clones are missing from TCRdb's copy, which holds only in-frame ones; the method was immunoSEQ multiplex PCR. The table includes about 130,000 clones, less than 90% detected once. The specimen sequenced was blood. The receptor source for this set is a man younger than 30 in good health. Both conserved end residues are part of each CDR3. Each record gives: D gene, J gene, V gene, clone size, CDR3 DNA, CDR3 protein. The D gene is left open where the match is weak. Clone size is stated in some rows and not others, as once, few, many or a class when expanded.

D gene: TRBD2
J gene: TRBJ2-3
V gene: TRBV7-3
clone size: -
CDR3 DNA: TGTGCCAGCAGCCCGGGACTAGCGTGGTTCGGCACAGATACGCAGTATTTT
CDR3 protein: CASSPGLAWFGTDTQYF

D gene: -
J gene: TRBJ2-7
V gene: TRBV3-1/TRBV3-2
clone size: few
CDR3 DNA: TGTGCCAGCAGCCAAGAGTACACAGAACTTGAGGACGAGCAGTACTTC
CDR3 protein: CASSQEYTELEDEQYF

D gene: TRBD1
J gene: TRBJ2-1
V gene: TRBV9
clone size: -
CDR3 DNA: TGTGCCAGCAGCTCCCGGGACAGGGGGATCGATGAGCAGTTCTTC
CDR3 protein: CASSSRDRGIDEQFF

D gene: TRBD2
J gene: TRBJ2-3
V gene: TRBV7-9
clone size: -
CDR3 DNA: TGTGCCAGCAGCCCAAAGGGACTAGCGGGAGGTGGAGATACGCAGTATTTT
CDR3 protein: CASSPKGLAGGGDTQYF

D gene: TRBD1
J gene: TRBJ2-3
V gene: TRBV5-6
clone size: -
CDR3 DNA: TGTGCCAGCAGTCACCGGACAGGGTTGACAGATACGCAGTATTTT
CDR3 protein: CASSHRTGLTDTQYF

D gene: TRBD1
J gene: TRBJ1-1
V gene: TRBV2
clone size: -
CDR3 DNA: TGTGCCAGCAGTAGGGACAGACCGGAGAACACTGAAGCTTTCTTT
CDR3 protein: CASSRDRPENTEAFF

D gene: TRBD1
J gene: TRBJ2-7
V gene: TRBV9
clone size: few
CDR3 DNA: TGTGCCAGCAGCGTAGAGGGGGCCTGGAGCGAGCAGTACTTC
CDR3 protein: CASSVEGAWSEQYF

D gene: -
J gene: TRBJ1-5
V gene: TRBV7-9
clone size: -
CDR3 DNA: TGTGCCAGCAGTCAGGGTTTGGATCAGCCCCAGCATTTT
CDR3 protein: CASSQGLDQPQHF

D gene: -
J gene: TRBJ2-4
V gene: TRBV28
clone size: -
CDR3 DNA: TGTGCCAGCAGTTCGGAGGCTATCGGCAAAAACATTCAGTACTTC
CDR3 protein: CASSSEAIGKNIQYF

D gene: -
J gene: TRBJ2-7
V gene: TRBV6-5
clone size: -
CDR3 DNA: TGTGCCAGCAGTTACTCGCCCAGCGGTCCGAACGAGCAGTACTTC
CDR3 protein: CASSYSPSGPNEQYF

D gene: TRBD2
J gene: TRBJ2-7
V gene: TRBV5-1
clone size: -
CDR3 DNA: TGCGCCAGCAGCTTGGGGACTAGCGGGAGGACTGACGAGCAGTACTTC
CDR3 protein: CASSLGTSGRTDEQYF

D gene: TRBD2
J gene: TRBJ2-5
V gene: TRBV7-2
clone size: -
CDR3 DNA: TGTGCCAGCAGCTTTCCGGGACTAGCTCAAAGTCGTACCCAGTACTTC
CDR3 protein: CASSFPGLAQSRTQYF

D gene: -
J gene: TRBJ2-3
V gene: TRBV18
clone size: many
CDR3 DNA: TGTGCCAGCTCGGAAGGGCCGGGACCAGGGGATACGCAGTATTTT
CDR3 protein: CASSEGPGPGDTQYF

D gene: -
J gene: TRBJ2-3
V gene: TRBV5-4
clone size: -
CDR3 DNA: TGTGCCAGCAGCTTAACTGGTAGCACAGATACGCAGTATTTT
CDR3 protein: CASSLTGSTDTQYF

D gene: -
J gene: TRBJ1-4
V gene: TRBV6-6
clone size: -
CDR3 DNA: TGTGCCAGCGGGTCAGCCCCCAGTGAAAAACTGTTTTTT
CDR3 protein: CASGSAPSEKLFF

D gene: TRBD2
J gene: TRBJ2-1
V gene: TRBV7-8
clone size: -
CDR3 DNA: TGTGCCAGCAGTACCGTCGGGACTAGCGACTACAATGAGCAGTTCTTC
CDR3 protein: CASSTVGTSDYNEQFF

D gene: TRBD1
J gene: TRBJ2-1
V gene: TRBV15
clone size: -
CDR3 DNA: TGTGCCACCAGCTCGGACAGGGCGCGGGCATACAATGAGCAGTTCTTC
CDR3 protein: CATSSDRARAYNEQFF

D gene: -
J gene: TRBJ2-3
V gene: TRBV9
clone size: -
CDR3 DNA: TGTGCCAGCAGCGTATCGGGACGCCCAGATACGCAGTATTTT
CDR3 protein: CASSVSGRPDTQYF

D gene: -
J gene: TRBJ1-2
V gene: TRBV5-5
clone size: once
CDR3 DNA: TGTGCCAGCAGTTTCGACCCCCAGGGCACCCCTAACTATGGCTACACCTTC
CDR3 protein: CASSFDPQGTPNYGYTF

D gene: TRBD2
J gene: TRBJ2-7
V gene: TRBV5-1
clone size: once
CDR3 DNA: TGCGCCAGCAGGAGTCTAGCGGGTACCTACGAGCAGTACTTC
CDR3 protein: CASRSLAGTYEQYF